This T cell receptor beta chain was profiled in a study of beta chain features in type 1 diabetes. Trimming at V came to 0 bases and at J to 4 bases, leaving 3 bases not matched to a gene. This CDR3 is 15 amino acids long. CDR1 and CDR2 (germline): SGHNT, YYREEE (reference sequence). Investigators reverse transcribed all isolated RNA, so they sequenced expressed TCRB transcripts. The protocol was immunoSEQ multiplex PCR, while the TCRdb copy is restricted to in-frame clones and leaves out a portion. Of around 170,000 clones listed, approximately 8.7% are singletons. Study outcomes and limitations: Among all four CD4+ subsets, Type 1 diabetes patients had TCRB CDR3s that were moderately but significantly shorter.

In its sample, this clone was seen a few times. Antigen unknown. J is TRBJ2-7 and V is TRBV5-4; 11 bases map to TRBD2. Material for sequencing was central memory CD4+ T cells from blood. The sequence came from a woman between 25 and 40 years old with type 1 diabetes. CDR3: CASSLGGLADYEQYF. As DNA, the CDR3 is TGTGCCAGCAGCTTGGGGGGACTAGCGGATTACGAGCAGTACTTC. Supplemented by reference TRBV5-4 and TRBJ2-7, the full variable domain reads ETGVTQSPTHLIKTRGQQVTLRCSSQSGHNTVSWYQQALGQGPQFIFQYYREEENGRGNFPPRFSGLQFPNYSSELNVNALELDDSALYLCASSLGGLADYEQYFGPGTRLTVT.